This T cell receptor (beta chain) was sequenced in a study of blood T cell repertoires in COVID-19. Study-level information: Both acute and convalescent COVID-19 samples were obtained from the United States, Italy and Spain. Sources were T cells, B-cell-depleted T cells, or PBMCs; the material itself was cDNA or gDNA.

This clone showed up just a few times. The authors' processing: For nucleated cells, counts were estimated from reference gene primer amplification. The data were produced by immunoSEQ multiplex PCR, yet TCRdb's version contains in-frame clones alone and is incomplete. The V and J calls and the clone size are those of that table, but D and trimming were determined from the DNA. This sample yields roughly 260,000 clones, of which approximately 90% are seen a single time; under 2.5% belongs to the top ten. The CDR3 covers 14 residues. Germline assignment: CDR1 SEHNR and CDR2 FQNEAQ (reference sequence). Trimming at V came to 5 bases and at J to 4 bases, leaving 6 bases not matched to a gene.

The sequencing sample was made of peripheral blood. V is TRBV7-9 and J is TRBJ2-7, with 9 nucleotides matching TRBD1. The TCR sequence derives from a woman aged 40 to 55 who had recovered from COVID-19. CDR3 residues: CASSLRDRVYEQYF. The CDR3 DNA is TGTGCCAGCAGCCTCCGGGACAGGGTATACGAGCAGTACTTC.